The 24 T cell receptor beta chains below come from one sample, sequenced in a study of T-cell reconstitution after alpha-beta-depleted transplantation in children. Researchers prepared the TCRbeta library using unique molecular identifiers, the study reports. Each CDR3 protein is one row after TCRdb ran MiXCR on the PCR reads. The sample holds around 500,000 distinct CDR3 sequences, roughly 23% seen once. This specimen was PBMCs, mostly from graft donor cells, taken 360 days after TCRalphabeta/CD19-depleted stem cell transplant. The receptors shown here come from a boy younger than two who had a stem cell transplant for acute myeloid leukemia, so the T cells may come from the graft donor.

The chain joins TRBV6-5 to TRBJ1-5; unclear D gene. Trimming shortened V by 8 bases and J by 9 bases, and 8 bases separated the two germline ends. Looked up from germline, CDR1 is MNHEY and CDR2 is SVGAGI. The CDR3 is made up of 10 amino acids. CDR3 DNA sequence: TGTGCCAGCGGAACATTGCCCCAGCATTTT. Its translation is CASGTLPQHF.

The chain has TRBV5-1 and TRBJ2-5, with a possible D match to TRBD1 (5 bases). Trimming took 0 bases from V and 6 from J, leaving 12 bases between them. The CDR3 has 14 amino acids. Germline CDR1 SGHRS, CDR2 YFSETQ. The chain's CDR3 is CASSLAGRAQTQYF. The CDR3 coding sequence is TGCGCCAGCAGCTTGGCCGGCAGGGCCCAGACCCAGTACTTC.

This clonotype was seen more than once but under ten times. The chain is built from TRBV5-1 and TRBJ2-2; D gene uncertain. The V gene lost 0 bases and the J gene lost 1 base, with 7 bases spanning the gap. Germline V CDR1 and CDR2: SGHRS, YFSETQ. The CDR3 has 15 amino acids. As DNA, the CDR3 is TGCGCCAGCAGCTTGGTTTCTGGGAACACCGGGGAGCTGTTTTTT. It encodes CASSLVSGNTGELFF.

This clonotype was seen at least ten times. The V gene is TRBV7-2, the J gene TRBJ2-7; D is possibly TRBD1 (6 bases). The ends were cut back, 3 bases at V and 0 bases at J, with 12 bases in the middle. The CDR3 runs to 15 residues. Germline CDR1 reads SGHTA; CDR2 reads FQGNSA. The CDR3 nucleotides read TGTGCCAGCAGCTTGGTGGCAGGGGACTCCTACGAGCAGTACTTC. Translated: CASSLVAGDSYEQYF.

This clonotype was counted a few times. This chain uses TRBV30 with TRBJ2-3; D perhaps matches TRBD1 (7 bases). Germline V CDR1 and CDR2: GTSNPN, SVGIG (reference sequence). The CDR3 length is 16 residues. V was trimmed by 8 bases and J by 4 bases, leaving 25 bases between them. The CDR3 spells CAGGTVQLASPDTQYF. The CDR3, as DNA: TGTGCCGGCGGGACAGTTCAACTAGCATCCCCAGATACGCAGTATTTT.

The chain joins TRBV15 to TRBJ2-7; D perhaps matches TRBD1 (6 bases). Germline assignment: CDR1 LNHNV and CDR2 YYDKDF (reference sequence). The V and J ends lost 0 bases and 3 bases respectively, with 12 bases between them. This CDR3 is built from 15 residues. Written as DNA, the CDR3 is TGTGCCACCAGCAGAGATGCAGGGGTAGGCTACGAGCAGTACTTC. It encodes CATSRDAGVGYEQYF.

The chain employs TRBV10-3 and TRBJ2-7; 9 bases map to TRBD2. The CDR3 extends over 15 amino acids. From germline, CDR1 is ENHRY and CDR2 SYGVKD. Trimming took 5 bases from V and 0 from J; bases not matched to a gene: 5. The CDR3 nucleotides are TGTGCCATCAGTAGCGGACTAGCGAGCTCCTACGAGCAGTACGTC. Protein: CAISSGLASSYEQYV.

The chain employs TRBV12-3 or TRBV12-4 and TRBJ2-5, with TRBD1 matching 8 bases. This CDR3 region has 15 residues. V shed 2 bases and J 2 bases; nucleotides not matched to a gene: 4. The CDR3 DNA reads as TGTGCCAGCAGTTTATCGGGGGACAGGCAAGAGACCCAGTACTTC. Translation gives CASSLSGDRQETQYF.

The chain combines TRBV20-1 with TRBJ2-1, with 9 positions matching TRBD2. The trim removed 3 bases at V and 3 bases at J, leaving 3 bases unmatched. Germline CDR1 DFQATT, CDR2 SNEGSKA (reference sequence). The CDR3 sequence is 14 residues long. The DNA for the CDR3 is TGCAGTGCTAGGCATAGCGGGAGCTACAATGAGCAGTTCTTC. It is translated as CSARHSGSYNEQFF.

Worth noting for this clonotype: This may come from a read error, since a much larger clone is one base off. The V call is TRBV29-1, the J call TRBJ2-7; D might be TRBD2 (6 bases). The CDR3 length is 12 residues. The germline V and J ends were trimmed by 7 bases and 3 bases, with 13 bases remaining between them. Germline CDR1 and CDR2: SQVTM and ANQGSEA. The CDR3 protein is CSAAGSYYEQYF. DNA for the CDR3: TGCAGCGCAGCGGGCTCGTACTACGAGCAGTACTTC.

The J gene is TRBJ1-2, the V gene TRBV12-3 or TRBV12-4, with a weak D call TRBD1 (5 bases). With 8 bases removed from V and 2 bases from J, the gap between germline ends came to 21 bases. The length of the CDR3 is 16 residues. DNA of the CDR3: TGTGCCAGCTTAAGGCGGGCAGGGATCGACAACTATGGCTACACCTTC. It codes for CASLRRAGIDNYGYTF.

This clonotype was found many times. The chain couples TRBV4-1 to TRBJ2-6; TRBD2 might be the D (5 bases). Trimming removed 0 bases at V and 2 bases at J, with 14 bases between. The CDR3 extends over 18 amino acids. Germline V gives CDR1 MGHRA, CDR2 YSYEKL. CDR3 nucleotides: TGCGCCAGCAGCCAAGATCGAGGGCTCTGGGCTGGGGCCAACGTCCTGACTTTC. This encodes CASSQDRGLWAGANVLTF.

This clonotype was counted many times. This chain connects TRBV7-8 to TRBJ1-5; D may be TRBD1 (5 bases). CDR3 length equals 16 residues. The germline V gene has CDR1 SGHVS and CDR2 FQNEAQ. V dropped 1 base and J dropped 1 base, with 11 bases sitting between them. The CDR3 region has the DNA TGTGCCAGCAGCTTAGTGGCAGGGCTCAGCAATCAGCCCCAGCATTTT. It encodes CASSLVAGLSNQPQHF. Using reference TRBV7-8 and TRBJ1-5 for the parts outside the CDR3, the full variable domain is GAGVSQSPRYKVAKRGQDVALRCDPISGHVSLFWYQQALGQGPEFLTYFQNEAQLDKSGLPSDRFFAERPEGSVSTLKIQRTQQEDSAVYLCASSLVAGLSNQPQHFGDGTRLSIL.

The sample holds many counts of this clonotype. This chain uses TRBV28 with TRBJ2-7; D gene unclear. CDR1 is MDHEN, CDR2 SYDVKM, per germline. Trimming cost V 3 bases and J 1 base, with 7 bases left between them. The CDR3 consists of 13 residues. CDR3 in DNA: TGTGCCAGCAGTTTTCGGAGATCCTACGAGCAGTACGTC. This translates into CASSFRRSYEQYV.

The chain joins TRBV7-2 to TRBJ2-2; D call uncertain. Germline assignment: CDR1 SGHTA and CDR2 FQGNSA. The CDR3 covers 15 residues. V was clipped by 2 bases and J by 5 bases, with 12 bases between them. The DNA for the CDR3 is TGTGCCAGCAGCTTACCGTGGTTGCGGACCGGGGAGCTGTTTTTT. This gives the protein CASSLPWLRTGELFF.

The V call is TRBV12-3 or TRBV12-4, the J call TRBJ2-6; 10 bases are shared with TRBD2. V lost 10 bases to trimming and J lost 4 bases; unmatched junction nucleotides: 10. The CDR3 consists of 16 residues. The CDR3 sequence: CATRPGLATGANVLTF. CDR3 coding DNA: TGTGCCACTCGACCGGGACTAGCGACGGGGGCCAACGTCCTGACTTTC.

CDR3 in DNA: TGTGCCAGCAGCTACAACAGACAGACCGGCACAGATACGCAGTATTTT. It codes for CASSYNRQTGTDTQYF. The V gene is TRBV6-5, the J gene TRBJ2-3, with a weak D call TRBD1 (5 bases). The germline V gene has CDR1 MNHEY and CDR2 SVGAGI. V gave up 6 bases and J gave up 1 base, with 17 bases separating them. The CDR3 sequence is 16 residues long.

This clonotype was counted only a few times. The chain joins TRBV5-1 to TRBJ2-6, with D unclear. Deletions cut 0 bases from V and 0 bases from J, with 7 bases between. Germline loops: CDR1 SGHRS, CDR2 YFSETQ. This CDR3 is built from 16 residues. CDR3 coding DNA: TGCGCCAGCAGCTTGGAACGGCCCTCTGGGGCCAACGTCCTGACTTTC. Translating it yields CASSLERPSGANVLTF. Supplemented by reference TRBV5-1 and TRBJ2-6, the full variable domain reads KAGVTQTPRYLIKTRGQQVTLSCSPISGHRSVSWYQQTPGQGLQFLFEYFSETQRNKGNFPGRFSGRQFSNSRSEMNVSTLELGDSALYLCASSLERPSGANVLTFGAGSRLTVL.

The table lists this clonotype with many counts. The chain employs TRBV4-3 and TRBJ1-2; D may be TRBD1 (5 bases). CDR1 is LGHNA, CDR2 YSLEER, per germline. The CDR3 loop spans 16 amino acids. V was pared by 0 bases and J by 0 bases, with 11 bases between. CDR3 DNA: TGCGCCAGCAGCCAAGATAAGGACACCGCTAACTATGGCTACACCTTC. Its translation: CASSQDKDTANYGYTF.

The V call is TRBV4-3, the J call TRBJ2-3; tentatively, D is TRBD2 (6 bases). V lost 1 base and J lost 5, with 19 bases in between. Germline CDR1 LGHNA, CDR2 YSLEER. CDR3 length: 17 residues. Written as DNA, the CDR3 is TGCGCCAGCAGCCAAGGGCCAGCGGGCACAACAAAAGATACGCAGTATTTT. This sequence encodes CASSQGPAGTTKDTQYF.

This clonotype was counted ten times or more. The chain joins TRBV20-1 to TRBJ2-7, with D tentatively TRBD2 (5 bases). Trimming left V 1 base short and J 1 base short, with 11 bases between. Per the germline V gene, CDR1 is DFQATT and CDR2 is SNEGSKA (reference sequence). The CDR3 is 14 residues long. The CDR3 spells CSARGAGGSYEQYF. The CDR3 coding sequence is TGCAGTGCTAGAGGGGCAGGCGGGTCCTACGAGCAGTACTTC.

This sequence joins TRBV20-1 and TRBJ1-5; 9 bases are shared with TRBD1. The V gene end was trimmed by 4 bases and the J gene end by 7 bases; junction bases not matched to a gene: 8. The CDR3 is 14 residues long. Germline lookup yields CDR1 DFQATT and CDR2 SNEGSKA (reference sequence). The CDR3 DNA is TGCAGTGCTACGGACGGGACAGGGTACCAGCCCCAGCATTTT. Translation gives CSATDGTGYQPQHF.

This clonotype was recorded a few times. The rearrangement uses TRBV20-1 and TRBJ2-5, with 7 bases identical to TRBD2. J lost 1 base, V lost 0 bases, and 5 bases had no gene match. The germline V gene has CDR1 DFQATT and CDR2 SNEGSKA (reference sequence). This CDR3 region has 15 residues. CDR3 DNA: TGCAGTGCTAGAGACGGGGGGAGCGCCCAAGAGACCCAGTACTTC. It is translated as CSARDGGSAQETQYF.

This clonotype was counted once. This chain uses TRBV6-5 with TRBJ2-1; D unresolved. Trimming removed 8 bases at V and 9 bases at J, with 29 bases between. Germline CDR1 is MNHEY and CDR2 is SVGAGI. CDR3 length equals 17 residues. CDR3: CASGYPESTPVVGEQFF. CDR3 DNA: TGTGCCAGCGGCTACCCCGAGAGCACCCCTGTTGTTGGTGAGCAGTTCTTC.